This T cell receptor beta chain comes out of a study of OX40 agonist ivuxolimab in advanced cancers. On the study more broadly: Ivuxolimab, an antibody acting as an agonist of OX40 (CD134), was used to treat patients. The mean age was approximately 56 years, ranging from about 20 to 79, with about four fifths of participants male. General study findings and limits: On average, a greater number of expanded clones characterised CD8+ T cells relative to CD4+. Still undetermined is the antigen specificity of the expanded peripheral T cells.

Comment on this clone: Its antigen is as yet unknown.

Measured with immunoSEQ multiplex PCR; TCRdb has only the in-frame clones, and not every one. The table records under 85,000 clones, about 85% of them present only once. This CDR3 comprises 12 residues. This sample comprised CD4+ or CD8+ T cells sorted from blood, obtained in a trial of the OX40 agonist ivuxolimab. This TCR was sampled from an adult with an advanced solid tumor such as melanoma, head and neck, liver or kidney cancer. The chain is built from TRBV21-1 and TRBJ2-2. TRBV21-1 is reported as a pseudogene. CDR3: CASSKAAGELFF. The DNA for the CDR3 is TGTGCCAGCAGCAAAGCGGCCGGGGAGCTGTTTTTT.